The 20 T cell receptor beta chains given below trace back to one sample, sequenced in a study of T cell responses to AZD1222 COVID-19 vaccine. Assay used: immunoSEQ multiplex PCR; TCRdb lists only in-frame clones, some missing. The table records more than 150,000 clones, roughly 90% of them present only once. This specimen consisted of peripheral blood, obtained 28 days after the second AZD1222 dose. These receptors all come from an adult who received the AZD1222 COVID-19 vaccine.

This clone has more than one count but fewer than ten. The genes are TRBV7-9 and TRBJ1-2; 8 nucleotides align to TRBD1. V lost 6 bases to trimming and J lost 7 bases; unmatched junction nucleotides: 10. This CDR3 contains 14 residues. The germline gives CDR1 SEHNR, CDR2 FQNEAQ (reference sequence). The CDR3 DNA reads TGTGCCAGCAGAATGCCAGGGGGCGCTTTTGGCTACACCTTC. This codes for CASRMPGGAFGYTF. The whole variable domain, remainder taken from reference TRBV7-9 and TRBJ1-2, is DTGVSQNPRHKITKRGQNVTFRCDPISEHNRLYWYRQTLGQGPEFLTYFQNEAQLEKSRLLSDRFSAERPKGSFSTLEIQRTEQGDSAMYLCASRMPGGAFGYTFGSGTRLTVV.

This clone was detected once. The chain has TRBV6-5 and TRBJ2-3; 8 bases agree with TRBD1. Germline lookup yields CDR1 MNHEY and CDR2 SVGAGI. Trimming cost V 6 bases and J 4 bases; bases outside gene matches: 6. The CDR3 runs 14 residues. The DNA for the CDR3 is TGTGCCAGCAGCGAGGACAGGGCAGCAGATACGCAGTATTTT. It specifies CASSEDRAADTQYF.

The rearrangement uses TRBV19 and TRBJ2-1; TRBD2 aligns across 11 bases. The V gene end was trimmed by 5 bases and the J gene end by 8 bases; junction bases not matched to a gene: 5. This CDR3 contains 14 residues. Germline lookup yields CDR1 LNHDA and CDR2 SQIVND (reference sequence). The CDR3 loop reads CASSETSGIYEQFF. The CDR3, as DNA: TGTGCCAGTAGTGAGACTAGCGGGATTTATGAGCAGTTCTTC.

Note on this clone: A read error may produce the germline difference seen at one junction end. V usage is TRBV7-9 and J usage is TRBJ2-5; perhaps D is TRBD1 or TRBD2 (5 bases each). Germline lookup yields CDR1 SEHNR and CDR2 FQNEAQ (reference sequence). CDR3 length: 17 amino acids. CDR3 sequence reads: CASSLGPLGGTLPVVNF. As DNA, the CDR3 is TGTGCCAGCAGCTTAGGACCCCTTGGGGGAACTCTCCCTGTAGTGAACTTC.

The chain joins TRBV2 to TRBJ2-7; D is uncertain. Trimming removed 7 bases at V and 7 bases at J, with 11 bases between. CDR1 is SNHLY and CDR2 is FYNNEI in the germline V gene. CDR3 size: 11 residues. CDR3 in DNA: TGTGCCAGCACCCTCGTGCTGGAGCAGTACTTC. Its translation is CASTLVLEQYF.

This clone was detected only once. The CDR3 is CATSRDPGRRGYTF. CDR3 DNA sequence: TGTGCCACCAGCAGAGATCCGGGGCGGCGTGGCTACACCTTC. The rearrangement uses TRBV15 and TRBJ1-2, with a tentative D call TRBD1 (5 bases). The CDR3 contains 14 residues. The V gene's germline CDR1 is LNHNV and CDR2 YYDKDF (reference sequence). V dropped 0 bases and J dropped 7 bases, with 12 bases sitting between them.

The V gene is TRBV20-1, the J gene TRBJ1-2; D call uncertain. V was shortened by 3 bases and J by 8 bases, with 13 bases between the two germline ends. There are 12 residues in the CDR3. CDR1 and CDR2 (germline): DFQATT, SNEGSKA (reference sequence). This CDR3 is CSASSLVRGYTF. CDR3 DNA sequence: TGCAGTGCTAGTAGTCTGGTCCGCGGCTACACCTTC.

The CDR3: CASSSRTGHQPQHF. CDR3 nucleotides: TGTGCCAGCAGTTCTCGGACAGGCCACCAGCCCCAGCATTTT. The J gene is TRBJ1-5, the V gene TRBV28; 7 bases map to TRBD1. The ends lost 4 bases at V and 7 bases at J; junction bases unmatched: 7. The CDR3 covers 14 residues. The germline V gene has CDR1 MDHEN and CDR2 SYDVKM.

The rearrangement joins TRBV18 to TRBJ1-5; D unclear. CDR1 and CDR2 (germline): KGHSH, LQKENI. V was trimmed by 3 bases and J by 2 bases, leaving 14 bases between them. The CDR3 consists of 16 residues. The CDR3 region is CASSPLPQTGNQPQHF. CDR3 coding DNA: TGTGCCAGCTCACCCTTGCCTCAGACGGGCAATCAGCCCCAGCATTTT.

V gene TRBV9 combines with J gene TRBJ2-2; maybe TRBD2 (5 bases). Trimming cost V 4 bases and J 0 bases, with 10 bases left between them. From germline, CDR1 is SGDLS and CDR2 YYNGEE. This CDR3 has 15 residues. CDR3 sequence reads: CASSRRGTNTGELFF. The DNA for the CDR3 is TGTGCCAGCAGCAGGAGAGGGACGAACACCGGGGAGCTGTTTTTT.

This clone occurred a few times. V is TRBV4-1 and J is TRBJ1-1, with D perhaps TRBD1 (6 bases). Germline lookup yields CDR1 MGHRA and CDR2 YSYEKL. Trimming stripped 8 bases from V and 2 bases from J, with 15 bases between. CDR3 length: 14 residues. DNA of the CDR3: TGCGCCAGCGGGGTACAGGGTGGCAACACTGAAGCTTTCTTT. Translation gives CASGVQGGNTEAFF.

The V and J genes are TRBV7-2 and TRBJ1-2, with TRBD1 identical over 9 bases. The trim removed 4 bases at V and 2 bases at J, leaving 5 bases unmatched. CDR3 length equals 15 residues. The germline gives CDR1 SGHTA, CDR2 FQGNSA. The CDR3 DNA sequence: TGTGCCAGCAGCTCGCCGGGACAGGGCAACTATGGCTACACCTTC. This codes for CASSSPGQGNYGYTF.

This chain connects TRBV5-6 to TRBJ1-6; D call uncertain. The V gene's germline CDR1 is SGHDT and CDR2 YYEEEE. Trimming pared 0 bases from V and 10 bases from J, leaving 5 bases between. This CDR3 is 12 amino acids long. CDR3 residues: CASSLGGSPLHF. In DNA, the CDR3 is TGTGCCAGCAGCTTGGGAGGGTCACCCCTCCACTTT.

The chain uses TRBV5-1 and TRBJ2-1; 8 bases fit TRBD2. Germline CDR1 SGHRS, CDR2 YFSETQ. There are 16 residues in the CDR3. With 4 bases clipped from V and 8 bases from J, the junction kept 14 bases outside the gene matches. In DNA, the CDR3 is TGCGCCAGCAGCCCCCCCACTAGCGGCTACCGGGATGAGCAGTTCTTC. Its translation: CASSPPTSGYRDEQFF.

The V and J genes are TRBV7-3 and TRBJ2-1, with D possibly TRBD1 on 7 matching bases. This CDR3 is 16 amino acids long. With 3 bases removed from V and 0 bases from J, the gap between germline ends came to 12 bases. The germline V gene has CDR1 SGHTA and CDR2 FQGTGA. The CDR3 protein is CASSFRGEVSYNEQFF. The DNA of the CDR3 is TGTGCCAGCAGCTTCAGGGGGGAGGTCTCCTACAATGAGCAGTTCTTC.

The chain carries TRBV14 and TRBJ1-3; 8 bases line up with TRBD1. Germline lookup yields CDR1 SGHDN and CDR2 FVKESK. The CDR3 is made up of 15 amino acids. Trimming took 1 base from V and 2 from J; bases not matched to a gene: 1. The CDR3 coding sequence is TGTGCCAGCAGCCAAGGCAGGGGGCCTGGAAACACCATATATTTT. Protein: CASSQGRGPGNTIYF.

The chain joins TRBV15 to TRBJ2-1; 8 positions match TRBD2. Trimming removed 1 base from V and 6 bases from J; junction bases left unmatched: 8. The CDR3 length is 16 residues. Germline V gives CDR1 LNHNV, CDR2 YYDKDF (reference sequence). CDR3 region: CATSRVGAGAVNEQFF. For the CDR3, the DNA is TGTGCCACCAGCAGAGTAGGAGCGGGAGCGGTCAATGAGCAGTTCTTC.

The CDR3 reads CASSPRRGGYNEQFF. The CDR3 DNA reads as TGTGCCAGCAGCCCTCGGCGGGGGGGGTACAATGAGCAGTTCTTC. V and J are TRBV7-2 and TRBJ2-1, with 9 bases that match TRBD2. The CDR3 length is 15 residues. The ends lost 5 bases at V and 4 bases at J; junction bases unmatched: 6. Germline CDR1 and CDR2: SGHTA and FQGNSA.

The V gene is TRBV18, the J gene TRBJ2-2; 10 nucleotides agree with TRBD2. Germline-derived CDR1 and CDR2 are KGHSH and LQKENI. J was trimmed by 6 bases and V by 5 bases; bases with no gene match: 12. The CDR3 runs to 17 residues. The CDR3 nucleotides read TGTGCCAGCTCAAAACCTTCTAGCGGGAGAATGGCCGGGGAGCTGTTTTTT. Protein product: CASSKPSSGRMAGELFF.

The chain has TRBV14 and TRBJ2-5, with TRBD2 matching over 9 bases. Trimming took 2 bases from V and 4 from J; bases not matched to a gene: 5. Germline V gene lookup returns CDR1 SGHDN and CDR2 FVKESK. This CDR3 contains 15 residues. The CDR3 sequence is CASSQHTTSGETQYF. CDR3 sequence (DNA): TGTGCCAGCAGCCAACACACGACTAGCGGAGAGACCCAGTACTTC.